This paragraph reports one TCR beta chain. Its target antigen remains unknown. The junction shows a germline mismatch at one end, possibly a read error. Flow cytometry had shown CD8+CD57+ cell expansion in the patients selected for sequencing. Every patient had severe acquired aplastic anemia, diagnosed using the International Study of Aplastic Anemia and Agranulocytosis and Camitta criteria. No therapy had been received by the patients at the time of blood sampling. TCR repertoires of sorted CD4+ and CD8+ blood T cells from severe aplastic anemia patients and healthy subjects were deep-sequenced in the study. Patients were enrolled under clinicaltrials.gov protocols 00001620, 01623167, 00001397, 00071045, 00081523 and 00961064 in the USA. Ficoll-Paque density gradient centrifugation was used to isolate peripheral blood mononuclear cells. Before DNA extraction, CD4+ and CD8+ T cells were sorted by FACS or by magnetic beads.

These data are taken from a study of CD8+CD57+ T cells in acquired aplastic anemia (dated by TCRdb to 2016 to 2019). Some background on the complete study: DNA extracted from sorted CD4+ and CD8+ cells had a mean of 3.2 ug, with a range of about 0.19 to 27.4 ug. CD8+CD57+ expansion was defined as frequency above the mean frequency observed in healthy subjects.

Paper-wide results and their limitations: Around 30 CD8+ CDR3 sequences were found to be shared between patients and controls, but these sequences appeared to be highly expressed in patients and within the immunodominant clones of the patients. No significant difference in CD8+ Simpson's diversity was found between patients and healthy controls (P=0.060).

Profiling of TCR beta VDJ combinations and CDR3 sequences used genomic DNA as the template. An Illumina HiSeq 2000 was used for TCR repertoire sequencing. Turning to the authors' computational methods: TRBV/TRBJ rearrangement plots, CDR3 size and DJ length profiles, and Simpson's diversity index were used to evaluate the repertoires. Whichever DNA sequence was most abundant in the deep sequencing data was defined as the immunodominant clone. CDR3 amino acid sequences were checked for sharing across subjects and were also compared against the VDJdb database and published repertoires. The public reads were quality trimmed at Q25 with fastp and then assembled into clones with MiXCR by TCRdb, keeping productive beta chains. All rows with the same CDR3 protein become a single entry with the most common DNA and genes. None of the V and J calls come from the authors' own analysis; TCRdb made them. The sample contains about 180,000 distinct CDR3 sequences, roughly 65% of them found a single time. In total, the top ten clones hold roughly 43% of the sample.

CDR1 is given as SSHAT and CDR2 as FNYEAQ, both from the germline V gene (reference sequence). The CDR3, from cysteine to phenylalanine, totals 16 residues. CDR3 DNA only is kept here, 48 bases in frame from base 1. This sequence uses TRBV7-7 and TRBJ2-1, and 10 junction bases match TRBD1. This receptor was identified in a human donor with aplastic anemia. The sample consisted of sorted CD4+, CD8+, or CD8+CD57+ T cells (not recorded which) from PBMCs. The CDR3 loop reads CASSVKGGTGDNEQFF. At the DNA level, the sequence is TGTGCTAGCAGCGTCAAGGGTGGGACAGGGGACAATGAGCAGTTCTTC.